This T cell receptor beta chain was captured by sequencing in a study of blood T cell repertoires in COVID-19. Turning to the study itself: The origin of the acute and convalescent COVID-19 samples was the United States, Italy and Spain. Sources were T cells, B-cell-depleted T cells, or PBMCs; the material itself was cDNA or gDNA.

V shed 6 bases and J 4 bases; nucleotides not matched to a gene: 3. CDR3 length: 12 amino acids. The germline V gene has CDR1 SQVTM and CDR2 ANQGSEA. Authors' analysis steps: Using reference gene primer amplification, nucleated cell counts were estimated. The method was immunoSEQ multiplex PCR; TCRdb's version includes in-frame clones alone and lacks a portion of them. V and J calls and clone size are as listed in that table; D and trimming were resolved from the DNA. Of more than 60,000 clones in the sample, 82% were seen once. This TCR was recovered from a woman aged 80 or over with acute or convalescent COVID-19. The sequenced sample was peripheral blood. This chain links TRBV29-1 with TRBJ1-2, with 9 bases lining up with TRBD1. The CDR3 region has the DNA TGCAGCGTCGGACAGGGGCGCTATGGCTACACCTTC. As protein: CSVGQGRYGYTF.